Below are 26 T cell receptor beta chains sequenced from a single sample in a study of cytotoxic CD8 clonotypes in ibrutinib-treated CLL. TCRdb keeps only in-frame clones here, not all; method: immunoSEQ multiplex PCR. Counted here are around 91,000 clones, more than 70% occurring once; the ten biggest clones make up around 5%. The sample in question was PBMCs, obtained before ibrutinib treatment. These receptor sequences come from a human donor with chronic lymphocytic leukemia.

The chain carries TRBV7-3 and TRBJ2-6, with 10 nucleotides matching TRBD2. CDR3 size: 19 residues. The V segment lost 3 bases and the J segment 0 bases; nucleotides outside the gene matches: 8. Germline loops: CDR1 SGHTA, CDR2 FQGTGA. The CDR3 loop is CASSFPPSGRRSGANVLTF. CDR3 sequence (DNA): TGTGCCAGCAGCTTCCCACCTAGCGGGAGACGCTCTGGGGCCAACGTCCTGACTTTC.

The chain has TRBV5-1 and TRBJ2-5; possibly TRBD2 for D (6 bases). Trimming pared 0 bases from V and 2 bases from J, leaving 11 bases between. This CDR3 spans 15 amino acids. The V gene's germline CDR1 is SGHRS and CDR2 YFSETQ. The CDR3 loop reads CASSLERATQETQYF. DNA of the CDR3: TGCGCCAGCAGCTTGGAGCGGGCAACTCAAGAGACCCAGTACTTC.

V usage is TRBV9 and J usage is TRBJ2-2; perhaps TRBD2 as D (6 bases). V was cut by 4 bases and J by 5 bases, with 12 bases left in between. Germline V lookup: CDR1 SGDLS, CDR2 YYNGEE. The CDR3 loop spans 14 amino acids. CDR3 region: CASSLADLTGELFF. The CDR3 DNA sequence: TGTGCCAGCAGCTTAGCGGACTTGACCGGGGAGCTGTTTTTT.

The V and J genes are TRBV30 and TRBJ1-2; TRBD1 might be the D (5 bases). The CDR3 runs 13 residues. Trimming removed 2 bases at V and 4 bases at J, with 11 bases between. Germline CDR1 is GTSNPN and CDR2 is SVGIG (reference sequence). This chain's CDR3 is CAWSPVTAYGYTF. CDR3 coding DNA: TGTGCCTGGAGTCCTGTGACAGCCTATGGCTACACCTTC.

This clone was picked up one time. V is TRBV7-8 and J is TRBJ1-5, with D hard to call. CDR1 is SGHVS and CDR2 is FQNEAQ in the germline V gene. The CDR3 is 17 amino acids. The V end was cut by 1 base, the J end by 4 bases, with 17 bases between. The DNA for the CDR3 is TGTGCCAGCAGCTTAGAACCTTCCGTAGGGAAGAATCAGCCCCAGCATTTT. This gives the protein CASSLEPSVGKNQPQHF.

The chain joins TRBV9 to TRBJ2-1; D remains ambiguous. The CDR3 loop spans 17 amino acids. Germline V gives CDR1 SGDLS, CDR2 YYNGEE. V lost 4 bases and J lost 10, with 27 bases in between. The CDR3 DNA is TGTGCCAGCAGCCTCAAGTTTGGACCTCGATACTCCCTGGAGCAGTTCTTC. Protein: CASSLKFGPRYSLEQFF.

V is TRBV19 and J is TRBJ2-1; a weak D match, TRBD2 (6 bases). The V end was cut by 1 base, the J end by 4 bases, with 14 bases between. Germline V gene sequence: CDR1 LNHDA, CDR2 SQIVND (reference sequence). The CDR3 length is 16 residues. CDR3 protein: CASSIGASARYNEQFF. CDR3 DNA sequence: TGTGCCAGTAGTATAGGCGCTAGCGCGCGATACAATGAGCAGTTCTTC.

This clone showed up just once. V and J are TRBV30 and TRBJ1-2; no clear D gene. Germline V CDR1 and CDR2: GTSNPN, SVGIG (reference sequence). Deletions cut 7 bases from V and 2 bases from J, with 17 bases between. CDR3 length: 14 amino acids. CDR3 sequence (DNA): TGTGCCTACTACCCCTGGGCAGCAAACTATGGCTACACCTTC. It yields the protein CAYYPWAANYGYTF.

The J gene is TRBJ1-2, the V gene TRBV5-1, with D perhaps TRBD1 (5 bases). Per germline, CDR1 SGHRS and CDR2 YFSETQ. V was clipped by 0 bases and J by 4 bases, with 10 bases between them. The CDR3 sequence is 14 residues long. CDR3 in amino acids: CASSLGTQGYGYTF. The DNA of the CDR3 is TGCGCCAGCAGCTTGGGAACCCAGGGCTATGGCTACACCTTC.

This clone turned up a few times. V is TRBV11-3 and J is TRBJ1-1; D not resolved. V dropped 5 bases and J dropped 1 base, with 11 bases sitting between them. From germline, CDR1 is SGHNT and CDR2 YENEEA. The CDR3 contains 14 residues. CDR3 DNA sequence: TGTGCCAGCAGCCTCATGAGGGAGAACACTGAAGCTTTCTTT. It yields the protein CASSLMRENTEAFF.

This clone was detected once. This chain joins TRBV7-2 and TRBJ1-5; TRBD1 is a possible D gene (5 bases). CDR3 length: 14 amino acids. Germline-derived CDR1 and CDR2 are SGHTA and FQGNSA. The germline V and J ends were trimmed by 5 bases and 2 bases, with 10 bases remaining between them. CDR3 sequence reads: CASSRDGGNQPQHF. The DNA of the CDR3 is TGTGCCAGCAGCAGGGACGGGGGCAATCAGCCCCAGCATTTT.

The count of this clone is one. The chain has TRBV5-4 and TRBJ1-2; TRBD1 is a possible D gene (6 bases). V was cut by 4 bases and J by 4 bases, with 17 bases left in between. From germline, CDR1 is SGHNT and CDR2 YYREEE (reference sequence). The CDR3 totals 15 residues. In DNA, the CDR3 is TGTGCCAGCAGCCTAGAATTACAGGGATTCTATGGCTACACCTTC. Translation gives CASSLELQGFYGYTF.

The V call is TRBV7-9, the J call TRBJ1-5; TRBD1 might be the D (5 bases). CDR3 length: 16 amino acids. CDR1 is SEHNR, CDR2 FQNEAQ, per germline (reference sequence). Deletions cut 4 bases from V and 4 bases from J, with 17 bases between. The CDR3 coding sequence is TGTGCCAGCAGCTCCTCCGCCCGAGGGACGAATCAGCCCCAGCATTTT. This gives the protein CASSSSARGTNQPQHF.

V is TRBV27 and J is TRBJ2-5, with D unresolved. V was pared by 6 bases and J by 1 base, with 3 bases between. Germline V gene data show CDR1 as MNHEY and CDR2 as SMNVEV (reference sequence). This CDR3 spans 11 amino acids. The chain's CDR3 is CASRSQETQYF. The DNA for the CDR3 is TGTGCCAGCAGGAGCCAAGAGACCCAGTACTTC.

V usage is TRBV5-6 and J usage is TRBJ2-5, with TRBD2 matching 8 bases. This CDR3 is built from 14 residues. CDR1 and CDR2 (germline): SGHDT, YYEEEE. Trimming took 5 bases from V and 5 from J; bases not matched to a gene: 8. The CDR3 DNA reads as TGTGCCAGCAGGTTCCTCGGGGGGGTCGAGACCCAGTACTTC. Amino acids: CASRFLGGVETQYF.

This clone appeared once. This chain uses TRBV18 with TRBJ1-5, with 9 bases matching TRBD1. There are 14 residues in the CDR3. Germline lookup yields CDR1 KGHSH and CDR2 LQKENI. The junction had 2 bases not matched to a gene; V was cut back by 3 bases and J by 5 bases. CDR3 in amino acids: CASSPTGGYQPQHF. CDR3 in DNA: TGTGCCAGCTCACCGACAGGGGGTTATCAGCCCCAGCATTTT.

The chain couples TRBV19 to TRBJ1-5, with D unclear. Between the trimmed V and J ends, which lost 5 bases and 2 bases, there was a span of 16 bases. Germline values: CDR1 LNHDA, CDR2 SQIVND (reference sequence). This CDR3 spans 16 amino acids. This chain's CDR3 is CASSPSPWQGNQPQHF. CDR3 bases: TGTGCCAGTAGTCCATCTCCTTGGCAGGGCAATCAGCCCCAGCATTTT.

The rearrangement joins TRBV2 to TRBJ1-3; TRBD1 is a possible D gene (5 bases). The CDR3 has 17 residues. The V end lost 3 bases, the J end lost 2 bases, and 17 bases lay between the germline ends. In germline, CDR1 is SNHLY, CDR2 FYNNEI. The CDR3 is CASSDPPVGGTGNTIYF. CDR3 in DNA: TGTGCCAGCAGTGATCCCCCGGTGGGGGGAACTGGAAACACCATATATTTT. Filled out from reference TRBV2 and TRBJ1-3, the complete variable domain reads EPEVTQTPSHQVTQMGQEVILRCVPISNHLYFYWYRQILGQKVEFLVSFYNNEISEKSEIFDDQFSVERPDGSNFTLKIRSTKLEDSAMYFCASSDPPVGGTGNTIYFGEGSWLTVV.

The chain has TRBV20-1 and TRBJ1-1; D is ambiguous. This CDR3 is built from 11 residues. V gave up 3 bases and J gave up 5 bases, with 7 bases separating them. CDR1 and CDR2 from the germline V gene are DFQATT and SNEGSKA (reference sequence). The CDR3 sequence is CSASPVTEAFF. Written as DNA, the CDR3 is TGCAGTGCTAGCCCGGTTACTGAAGCTTTCTTT.

The chain employs TRBV6-6 and TRBJ2-7; TRBD1 is a possible D gene (6 bases). Germline assignment: CDR1 MNHNY and CDR2 SVGAGI (reference sequence). This CDR3 is built from 12 residues. V dropped 10 bases and J dropped 0 bases, with 10 bases sitting between them. CDR3 protein: CATRQDSYEQYF. DNA of the CDR3: TGTGCCACGAGACAGGACTCCTACGAGCAGTACTTC.

This clone was observed once. The chain joins TRBV11-2 to TRBJ2-1; possible D gene TRBD2, 7 bases. The CDR3 sequence is 18 residues long. Trimming took 5 bases from V and 7 from J, leaving 27 bases between them. In germline, CDR1 is SGHAT, CDR2 FQNNGV. The CDR3 loop reads CASSPLWGEGTGRNEQFF. CDR3 in DNA: TGTGCCAGCAGCCCCCTTTGGGGGGAGGGCACAGGGCGGAATGAGCAGTTCTTC.

The chain is built from TRBV7-9 and TRBJ1-1; no clear D. Between the trimmed V and J ends, which lost 5 bases and 1 base, there was a span of 5 bases. Germline CDR1 and CDR2: SEHNR and FQNEAQ (reference sequence). This CDR3 comprises 12 residues. The CDR3 coding sequence is TGTGCCAGCAGCCACGGGAACACTGAAGCTTTCTTT. Translated: CASSHGNTEAFF. Looking up the rest from reference TRBV7-9 and TRBJ1-1 gives the full variable domain: DTGVSQNPRHKITKRGQNVTFRCDPISEHNRLYWYRQTLGQGPEFLTYFQNEAQLEKSRLLSDRFSAERPKGSFSTLEIQRTEQGDSAMYLCASSHGNTEAFFGQGTRLTVV.

V usage is TRBV2 and J usage is TRBJ2-5, with D unresolved. From germline, CDR1 is SNHLY and CDR2 FYNNEI. Trimming took off 1 base at V and 2 bases at J, with 8 bases between the two ends. The CDR3 extends over 14 amino acids. The CDR3 sequence is CASSEDRAQETQYF. The CDR3 DNA is TGTGCCAGCAGTGAAGATCGGGCACAAGAGACCCAGTACTTC. The variable domain in full, with the rest retrieved from reference TRBV2 and TRBJ2-5, is EPEVTQTPSHQVTQMGQEVILRCVPISNHLYFYWYRQILGQKVEFLVSFYNNEISEKSEIFDDQFSVERPDGSNFTLKIRSTKLEDSAMYFCASSEDRAQETQYFGPGTRLLVL.

The J gene is TRBJ2-3, the V gene TRBV7-9, with 8 bases lining up with TRBD1. The CDR3 contains 16 residues. Trimming removed 5 bases from V and 2 bases from J; junction bases left unmatched: 9. Per the germline V gene, CDR1 is SEHNR and CDR2 is FQNEAQ (reference sequence). CDR3 sequence: CASSRRTGPNTDTQYF. The CDR3 region has the DNA TGTGCCAGCAGCCGAAGGACAGGGCCTAACACAGATACGCAGTATTTT. The full variable domain, rest sourced from reference TRBV7-9 and TRBJ2-3, is DTGVSQNPRHKITKRGQNVTFRCDPISEHNRLYWYRQTLGQGPEFLTYFQNEAQLEKSRLLSDRFSAERPKGSFSTLEIQRTEQGDSAMYLCASSRRTGPNTDTQYFGPGTRLTVL.

The genes are TRBV18 and TRBJ1-2; D gene ambiguous. The CDR3 covers 15 residues. Germline-derived CDR1 and CDR2 are KGHSH and LQKENI. The germline V and J ends were trimmed by 0 bases and 8 bases, with 16 bases remaining between them. The CDR3 here is CASSPPGTGLGGYTF. The CDR3 region has the DNA TGTGCCAGCTCACCACCTGGCACCGGGCTGGGAGGCTACACCTTC.

The chain is built from TRBV28 and TRBJ2-7; 7 nucleotides match TRBD1. The CDR3 spans 14 residues. Germline lookup yields CDR1 MDHEN and CDR2 SYDVKM. V trimming: 5 bases; J trimming: 2 bases; junction bases outside the gene matches: 6. The CDR3 nucleotides are TGTGCCAGCAGTCTGTATGACAGGGCCTACGAGCAGTACTTC. Amino acid sequence: CASSLYDRAYEQYF.